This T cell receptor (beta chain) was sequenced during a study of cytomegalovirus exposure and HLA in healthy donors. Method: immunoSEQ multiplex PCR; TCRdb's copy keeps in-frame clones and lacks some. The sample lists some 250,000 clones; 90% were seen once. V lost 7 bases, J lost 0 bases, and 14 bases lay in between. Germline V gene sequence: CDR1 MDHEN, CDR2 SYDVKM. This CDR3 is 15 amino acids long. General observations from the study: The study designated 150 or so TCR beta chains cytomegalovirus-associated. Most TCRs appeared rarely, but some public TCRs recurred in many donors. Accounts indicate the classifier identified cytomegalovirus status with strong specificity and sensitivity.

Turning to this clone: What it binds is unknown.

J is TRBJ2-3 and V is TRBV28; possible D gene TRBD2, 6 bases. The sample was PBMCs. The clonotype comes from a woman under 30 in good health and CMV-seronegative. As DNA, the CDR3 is TGTGCCAGCACCACCGGCGGGACGAGCACAGATACGCAGTATTTT. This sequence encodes CASTTGGTSTDTQYF.